These 16 T cell receptor beta chains originate from one sample sequenced in a study of cytomegalovirus exposure and HLA in healthy donors. Using immunoSEQ multiplex PCR, the repertoire was profiled, and TCRdb retains in-frame clones only, with some absent. The profile shows over 200,000 clones, around 87% of them singletons. The specimen was PBMCs. These receptors were collected from a woman aged 18-29 years in good health and CMV-seropositive.

V is TRBV27 and J is TRBJ2-7; a weak D match, TRBD2 (6 bases). The CDR3 sequence is 15 residues long. Trimming removed 8 bases from V and 5 bases from J, with 22 bases in between. The germline V gene has CDR1 MNHEY and CDR2 SMNVEV (reference sequence). CDR3 amino acids: CASGLPRDPLHEQYF. CDR3 DNA: TGTGCCAGCGGACTACCCCGGGACCCCCTCCACGAGCAGTACTTC.

This clone has a single count. V gene TRBV5-1 combines with J gene TRBJ1-4; D is uncertain. This CDR3 contains 14 residues. Germline V gives CDR1 SGHRS, CDR2 YFSETQ. Trimming removed 4 bases from V and 7 bases from J, with 14 bases in between. The DNA for the CDR3 is TGCGCCAGCAGCAACGATCGAGGAGGTGAAAAACTGTTTTTT. Encoded protein: CASSNDRGGEKLFF.

V is TRBV7-9 and J is TRBJ2-3; D perhaps matches TRBD2 (5 bases). Trimming left V 0 bases short and J 5 bases short, with 9 bases between. Germline CDR1 and CDR2: SEHNR and FQNEAQ (reference sequence). CDR3 length equals 14 residues. CDR3 DNA: TGTGCCAGCAGCTTAGCGGGAGTCGGAGATACGCAGTATTTT. Translating gives CASSLAGVGDTQYF.

This rearrangement joins TRBV28 to TRBJ2-7, with D hard to call. V was clipped by 5 bases and J by 3 bases, with 5 bases between them. The V gene's germline CDR1 is MDHEN and CDR2 SYDVKM. The CDR3 sequence is 11 residues long. The DNA of the CDR3 is TGTGCCAGCAGTGCTAGCTACGAGCAGTACTTC. Protein: CASSASYEQYF.

The rearrangement links TRBV15 to TRBJ1-4, with D maybe TRBD1 (5 bases). V dropped 9 bases and J dropped 3 bases, with 17 bases sitting between them. The CDR3 has 15 amino acids. Germline lookup yields CDR1 LNHNV and CDR2 YYDKDF (reference sequence). DNA for the CDR3: TGTGCCACTTTAAATCAGGGTATCGCTAATGAAAAACTGTTTTTT. It encodes CATLNQGIANEKLFF.

The rearrangement links TRBV7-9 to TRBJ2-7; maybe TRBD1 (5 bases). V lost 5 bases and J 0 bases, leaving 17 bases between the germline ends. Germline CDR1 is SEHNR and CDR2 is FQNEAQ (reference sequence). CDR3 length: 16 amino acids. The CDR3 region has the DNA TGTGCCAGCAGCCGACATCAGGGCCCGAGCTCCTACGAGCAGTACTTC. It is translated as CASSRHQGPSSYEQYF.

The chain combines TRBV4-1 with TRBJ2-2; possible D gene TRBD1, 5 bases. The CDR3 is made up of 15 amino acids. Germline V CDR1 and CDR2: MGHRA, YSYEKL. The germline V and J ends were trimmed by 6 bases and 0 bases, with 11 bases remaining between them. The CDR3 nucleotides read TGCGCCAGCAGAAGCCCAGGGTCGAACACCGGGGAGCTGTTTTTT. Translated, it gives CASRSPGSNTGELFF.

This chain links TRBV5-1 with TRBJ2-3; perhaps TRBD2 as D (6 bases). The CDR3 has 14 residues. Germline V CDR1 and CDR2: SGHRS, YFSETQ. V lost 2 bases, J lost 2 bases, and 9 bases lay in between. CDR3 amino acids: CASSFGGVTDTQYF. Written as DNA, the CDR3 is TGCGCCAGCAGCTTCGGAGGGGTCACAGATACGCAGTATTTT.

About this clone itself: An end of the junction does not agree with germline; a read error may underlie this. CDR3 DNA sequence: TGTGCCACCAGCGGGACGGGACAGGGGTCCTCCGAGCAGTACTTC. Protein sequence: CATSGTGQGSSEQYF. The rearrangement joins TRBV15 to TRBJ2-7; 10 positions agree with TRBD1. The CDR3 loop spans 15 amino acids. Per germline, CDR1 LNHNV and CDR2 YYDKDF (reference sequence).

The chain links TRBV15 to TRBJ1-1; D might be TRBD1 (6 bases). Per the germline V gene, CDR1 is LNHNV and CDR2 is YYDKDF (reference sequence). The ends were cut back, 3 bases at V and 4 bases at J, with 15 bases in the middle. The CDR3 has 15 residues. The CDR3 here is CATSRPVGGGTEAFF. CDR3 sequence (DNA): TGTGCCACCAGCAGGCCCGTAGGGGGTGGCACTGAAGCTTTCTTT.

This clone has more than one count but fewer than ten. V is TRBV2 and J is TRBJ2-3, with 7 bases matching TRBD1. The CDR3 length is 16 residues. Germline CDR1 SNHLY, CDR2 FYNNEI. The V gene end was trimmed by 3 bases and the J gene end by 4 bases; junction bases not matched to a gene: 10. The CDR3 bases are TGTGCCAGCAGTGATTCTCTTCCAGGGGGAGCAGATACGCAGTATTTT. Protein product: CASSDSLPGGADTQYF.

This chain links TRBV28 with TRBJ2-1; 7 bases agree with TRBD2. V gave up 6 bases and J gave up 3 bases; unmatched junction bases: 11. CDR3 length: 16 residues. CDR1 is MDHEN and CDR2 is SYDVKM in the germline V gene. The CDR3 DNA sequence: TGTGCCAGCAGCACACGGGTGGCTAGCGGCTACAATGAGCAGTTCTTC. Its translation: CASSTRVASGYNEQFF.

The chain combines TRBV5-1 with TRBJ2-1; possibly TRBD2 for D (5 bases). V lost 3 bases, J lost 8 bases, and 18 bases lay in between. This CDR3 has 15 amino acids. CDR1 and CDR2 from the germline V gene are SGHRS and YFSETQ. The CDR3 here is CASSSLEREIDEQFF. CDR3 nucleotides: TGCGCCAGCAGCTCCCTTGAGAGGGAGATCGATGAGCAGTTCTTC.

The chain links TRBV5-1 to TRBJ2-1; 7 bases align to TRBD1. Germline values: CDR1 SGHRS, CDR2 YFSETQ. V trimming: 3 bases; J trimming: 0 bases; junction bases outside the gene matches: 0. CDR3 length: 14 residues. The CDR3 sequence is CASSWDSSYNEQFF. For the CDR3, the DNA is TGCGCCAGCAGCTGGGACAGCTCCTACAATGAGCAGTTCTTC.

CDR3 amino acids: CASSLWGQQNTEAFF. DNA of the CDR3: TGTGCCAGCAGTTTATGGGGACAGCAGAACACTGAAGCTTTCTTT. The chain links TRBV27 to TRBJ1-1; 7 nucleotides agree with TRBD1. The V segment lost 1 base and the J segment 1 base; nucleotides outside the gene matches: 3. CDR3 size: 15 residues. Germline loops: CDR1 MNHEY, CDR2 SMNVEV (reference sequence).

The gene calls are TRBV27 and TRBJ2-3; 14 bases fit TRBD2. This CDR3 is 16 amino acids long. V lost 6 bases to trimming and J lost 5 bases; unmatched junction nucleotides: 7. Germline CDR1 MNHEY, CDR2 SMNVEV (reference sequence). CDR3 bases: TGTGCCAGCAGGCTGGGACTAGCGGGAGCCGTAGATACGCAGTATTTT. Translation gives CASRLGLAGAVDTQYF.